The source of this T cell receptor beta chain is a study of sequential checkpoint blockade in melanoma. J gave up 7 bases and V 4 bases, and 8 bases lay outside the gene matches. Germline V gene data show CDR1 as SGHNT and CDR2 as YYREEE (reference sequence). The CDR3 runs 14 residues. Some clones are missing from TCRdb's copy, which holds only in-frame ones; the method was immunoSEQ multiplex PCR. The sample lists 19,000 or so clones; 60% to 80% were seen once. Treatment in this sample: randomized to nivolumab then ipilimumab (arm A) or the reverse (arm B). The sequences come from CD8+ T cells sorted from blood (inferred from file names), collected from a patient given nivolumab and ipilimumab in sequence. The receptor was isolated from a human donor with melanoma. This chain uses TRBV5-4 with TRBJ2-1, with 7 bases matching TRBD2. For the CDR3, the DNA is TGTGCCAGCAGCCTCTTTGGGGGGGTGAATGAGCAGTTCTTC. It codes for CASSLFGGVNEQFF. The full variable domain, completed using reference TRBV5-4 and TRBJ2-1, is ETGVTQSPTHLIKTRGQQVTLRCSSQSGHNTVSWYQQALGQGPQFIFQYYREEENGRGNFPPRFSGLQFPNYSSELNVNALELDDSALYLCASSLFGGVNEQFFGPGTRLTVL.